A single sample gave rise to the 6 T cell receptor beta chains below, sequenced in a study of CD8 T cells in Susac syndrome. After extraction with the RNeasy kit, about 0.45 to 1 ug of the RNA was reverse transcribed using random hexamers. Each CDR3 protein is one row after TCRdb ran MiXCR on the immunoSEQ multiplex PCR reads. The sample lists about 80,000 distinct CDR3 sequences, about 93% seen once, with 0.52% in the top ten. Sequenced input: CD4+ T cells from PBMCs. These receptors were obtained from a human donor with Susac syndrome.

The gene calls are TRBV2 and TRBJ2-1; TRBD2 agrees at 8 bases. This CDR3 has 14 residues. CDR1 and CDR2 from the germline V gene are SNHLY and FYNNEI. J lost 4 bases, V lost 7 bases, and 6 bases had no gene match. Here the CDR3 DNA reads TGTGCCAGCAAATTGCGGGGGGAATACAATGAGCAGTTCTTC. It translates to CASKLRGEYNEQFF.

This sequence joins TRBV12-3 or TRBV12-4 and TRBJ2-5; D perhaps matches TRBD1 (5 bases). This CDR3 comprises 13 residues. The ends were cut back, 3 bases at V and 2 bases at J, with 7 bases in the middle. In nucleotides, the CDR3 is TGTGCCAGCAGTTTGACAGTTCAAGAGACCCAGTACTTC. It codes for CASSLTVQETQYF.

The chain has TRBV6-1 and TRBJ2-5; 7 bases are a match to TRBD2. After removal of 6 bases from V and 2 bases from J, the junction contained 6 bases not matched to a gene. In germline, CDR1 is MNHNS, CDR2 SASEGT. This CDR3 is 14 amino acids long. The CDR3 sequence: CASRRRGRQETQYF. The CDR3 region has the DNA TGTGCCAGCAGGCGGCGGGGGAGACAAGAGACCCAGTACTTC.

This clonotype was counted once. The CDR3 bases are TGTGCCAGCAGCGCAGGACTAGCGGGAGTCAATGAGCAGTTCTTC. Amino acid sequence: CASSAGLAGVNEQFF. This chain joins TRBV7-3 and TRBJ2-1; TRBD2 aligns across 13 bases. Trimming removed 5 bases from V and 6 bases from J; junction bases left unmatched: 4. CDR1 SGHTA and CDR2 FQGTGA come from the germline V gene. The CDR3 sequence is 15 residues long.

The V call is TRBV20-1, the J call TRBJ1-4; D is unresolved. This CDR3 is 15 amino acids long. V lost 5 bases to trimming and J lost 8 bases, with 21 bases between them. Germline V gene lookup returns CDR1 DFQATT and CDR2 SNEGSKA (reference sequence). The CDR3 DNA follows: TGCAGTGCTCCACCCTTCGAAGGGTTTGAGGAAAAACTGTTTTTT. This translates into CSAPPFEGFEEKLFF.

The J gene is TRBJ2-2, the V gene TRBV4-2, with D possibly TRBD2 on 5 matching bases. The CDR3 contains 16 residues. The V and J ends lost 1 base and 5 bases respectively, with 14 bases between them. CDR1 and CDR2 from the germline V gene are LGHNA and YNFKEQ. The CDR3 DNA sequence: TGTGCCAGCAGCCAAGTAGTTAGCGAGGATACCGGGGAGCTGTTTTTT. Translating it yields CASSQVVSEDTGELFF.